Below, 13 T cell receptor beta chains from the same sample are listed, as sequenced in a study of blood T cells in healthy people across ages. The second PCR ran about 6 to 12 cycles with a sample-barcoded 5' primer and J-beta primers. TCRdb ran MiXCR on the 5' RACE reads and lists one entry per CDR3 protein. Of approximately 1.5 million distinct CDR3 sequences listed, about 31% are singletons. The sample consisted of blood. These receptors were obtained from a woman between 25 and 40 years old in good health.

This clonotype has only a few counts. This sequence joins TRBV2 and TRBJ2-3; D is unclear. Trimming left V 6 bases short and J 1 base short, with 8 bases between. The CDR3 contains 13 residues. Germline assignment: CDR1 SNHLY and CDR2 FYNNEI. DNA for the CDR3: TGTGCCAGCAGAGCTTTGGGCACAGATACGCAGTATTTT. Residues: CASRALGTDTQYF.

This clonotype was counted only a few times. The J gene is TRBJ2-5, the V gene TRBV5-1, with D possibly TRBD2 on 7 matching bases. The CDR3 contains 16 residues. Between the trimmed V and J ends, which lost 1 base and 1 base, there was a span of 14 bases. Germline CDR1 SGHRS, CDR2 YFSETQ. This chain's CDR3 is CASSLNPRGLQETQYF. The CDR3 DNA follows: TGCGCCAGCAGCTTGAACCCGCGGGGGCTCCAAGAGACCCAGTACTTC.

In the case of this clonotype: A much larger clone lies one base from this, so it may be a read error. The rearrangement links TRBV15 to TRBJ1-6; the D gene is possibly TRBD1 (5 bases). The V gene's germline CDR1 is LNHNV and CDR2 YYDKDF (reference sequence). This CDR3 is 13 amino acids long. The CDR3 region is CTTKGLYNSPLHF. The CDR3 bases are TGTACCACCAAGGGACTGTACAATTCACCCCTCCACTTT.

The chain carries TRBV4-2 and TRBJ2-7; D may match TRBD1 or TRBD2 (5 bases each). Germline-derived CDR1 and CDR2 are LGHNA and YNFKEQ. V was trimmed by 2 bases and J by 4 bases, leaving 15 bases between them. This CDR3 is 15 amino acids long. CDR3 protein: CASSQLAGTSYEQYF. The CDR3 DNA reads TGTGCCAGCAGCCAACTCGCCGGGACCTCGTACGAGCAGTACTTC.

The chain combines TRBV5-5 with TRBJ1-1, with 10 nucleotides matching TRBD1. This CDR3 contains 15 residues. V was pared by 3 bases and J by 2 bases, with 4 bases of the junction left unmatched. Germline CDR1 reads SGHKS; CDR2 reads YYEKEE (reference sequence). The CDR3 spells CASSSDRGTNTEAFF. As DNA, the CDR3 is TGTGCCAGCAGCTCGGACAGGGGGACTAACACTGAAGCTTTCTTT.

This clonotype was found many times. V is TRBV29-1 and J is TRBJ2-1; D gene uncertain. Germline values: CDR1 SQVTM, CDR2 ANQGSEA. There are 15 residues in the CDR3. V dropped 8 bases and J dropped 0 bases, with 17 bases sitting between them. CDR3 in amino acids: CSLSEAASSYNEQFF. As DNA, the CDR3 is TGCAGCCTCTCTGAGGCAGCTTCCTCCTACAATGAGCAGTTCTTC.

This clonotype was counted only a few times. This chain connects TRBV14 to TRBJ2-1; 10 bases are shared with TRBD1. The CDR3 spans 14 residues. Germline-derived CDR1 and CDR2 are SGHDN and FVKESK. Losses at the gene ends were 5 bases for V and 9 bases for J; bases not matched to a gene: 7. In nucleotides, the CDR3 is TGTGCCAGCAGCGGAGGGACAGGGGTGGTTGAGCAGTTCTTC. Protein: CASSGGTGVVEQFF.

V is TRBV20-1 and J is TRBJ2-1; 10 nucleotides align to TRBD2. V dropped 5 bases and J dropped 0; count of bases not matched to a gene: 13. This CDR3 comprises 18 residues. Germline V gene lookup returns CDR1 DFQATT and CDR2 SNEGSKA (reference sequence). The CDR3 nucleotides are TGCAGTGCTCCCGGGGGTAGCGGGAGGCGGAGCTCCTACAATGAGCAGTTCTTC. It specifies CSAPGGSGRRSSYNEQFF.

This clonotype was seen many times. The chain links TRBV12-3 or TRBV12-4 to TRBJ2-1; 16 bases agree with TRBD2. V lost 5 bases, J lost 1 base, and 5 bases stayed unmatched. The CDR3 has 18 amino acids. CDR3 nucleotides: TGTGCCAGCAGTCCGGGACTAGCGGGGGGGCGATCCTACAATGAGCAGTTCTTC. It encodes CASSPGLAGGRSYNEQFF.

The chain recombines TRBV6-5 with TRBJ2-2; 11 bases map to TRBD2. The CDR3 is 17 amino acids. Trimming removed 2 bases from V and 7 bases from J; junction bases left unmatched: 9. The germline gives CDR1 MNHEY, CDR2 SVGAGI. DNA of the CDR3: TGTGCCAGCAGTTACATACTAGCGGGGGCCCTTCACGGGGAGCTGTTTTTT. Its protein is CASSYILAGALHGELFF.

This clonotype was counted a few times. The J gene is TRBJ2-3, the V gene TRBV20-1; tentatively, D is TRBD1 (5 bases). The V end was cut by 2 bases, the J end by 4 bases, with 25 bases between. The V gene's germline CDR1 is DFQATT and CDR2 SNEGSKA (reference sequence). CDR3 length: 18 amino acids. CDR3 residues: CSARMLSPPGQAPDTQYF. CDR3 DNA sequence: TGCAGTGCTAGAATGTTGTCTCCCCCAGGGCAAGCCCCAGATACGCAGTATTTT.

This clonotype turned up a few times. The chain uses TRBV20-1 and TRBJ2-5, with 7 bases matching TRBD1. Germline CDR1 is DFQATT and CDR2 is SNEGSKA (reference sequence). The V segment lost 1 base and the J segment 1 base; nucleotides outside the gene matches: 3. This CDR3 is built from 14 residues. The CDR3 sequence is CSARGGTVQETQYF. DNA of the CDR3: TGCAGTGCTAGAGGGGGGACAGTCCAAGAGACCCAGTACTTC.

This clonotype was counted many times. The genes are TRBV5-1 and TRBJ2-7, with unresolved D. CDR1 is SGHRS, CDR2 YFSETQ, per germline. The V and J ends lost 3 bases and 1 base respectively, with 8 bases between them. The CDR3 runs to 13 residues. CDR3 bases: TGCGCCAGCAGCTCGCAAGATTCCTACGAGCAGTACTTC. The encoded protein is CASSSQDSYEQYF.